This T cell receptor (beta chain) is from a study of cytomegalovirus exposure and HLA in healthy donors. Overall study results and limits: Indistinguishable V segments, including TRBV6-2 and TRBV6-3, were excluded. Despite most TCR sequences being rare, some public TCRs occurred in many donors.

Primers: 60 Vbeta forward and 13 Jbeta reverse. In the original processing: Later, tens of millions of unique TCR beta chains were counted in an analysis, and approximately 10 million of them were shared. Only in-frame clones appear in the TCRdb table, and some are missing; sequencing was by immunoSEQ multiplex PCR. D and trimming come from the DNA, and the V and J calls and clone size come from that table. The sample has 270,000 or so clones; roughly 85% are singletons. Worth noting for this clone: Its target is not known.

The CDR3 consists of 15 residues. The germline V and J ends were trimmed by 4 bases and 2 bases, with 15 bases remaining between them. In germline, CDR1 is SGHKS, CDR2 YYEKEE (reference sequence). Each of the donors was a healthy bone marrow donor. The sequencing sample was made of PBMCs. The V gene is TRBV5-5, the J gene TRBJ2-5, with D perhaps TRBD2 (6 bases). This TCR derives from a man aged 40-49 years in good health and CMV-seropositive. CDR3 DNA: TGTGCCAGCAGCCCGATAAGGACTATACAAGAGACCCAGTACTTC. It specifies CASSPIRTIQETQYF.